This TCR beta chain was found in a study of T cells in Graves' hyperthyroidism and ophthalmopathy. The CDR3 is made up of 17 amino acids. V lost 3 bases, J lost 4 bases, and 6 bases stayed unmatched. CDR1 is KGHDR and CDR2 is SFDVKD in the germline V gene. Authors of the study amplified TCR beta CDR3 regions from RNA transcripts. The study used the HTBI primer set for a first-round RT-PCR of the TCR CDR3. Each CDR3 protein gets one entry after TCRdb re-called the multiplex PCR reads with MiXCR. The sample has about 280,000 distinct CDR3 sequences, 25% to 30% seen once. Many counts were recorded for this clonotype.

The rearrangement joins TRBV24-1 to TRBJ2-3; TRBD2 aligns across 13 bases. The sequenced sample was blood. This sequence was found in a man aged 40-55 years with Graves' hyperthyroidism that later progressed to Graves' ophthalmopathy. CDR3 in DNA: TGTGCCACCAGTGATGCGGGACTAGCGGGATTTGCAGATACGCAGTATTTT. It is translated as CATSDAGLAGFADTQYF.